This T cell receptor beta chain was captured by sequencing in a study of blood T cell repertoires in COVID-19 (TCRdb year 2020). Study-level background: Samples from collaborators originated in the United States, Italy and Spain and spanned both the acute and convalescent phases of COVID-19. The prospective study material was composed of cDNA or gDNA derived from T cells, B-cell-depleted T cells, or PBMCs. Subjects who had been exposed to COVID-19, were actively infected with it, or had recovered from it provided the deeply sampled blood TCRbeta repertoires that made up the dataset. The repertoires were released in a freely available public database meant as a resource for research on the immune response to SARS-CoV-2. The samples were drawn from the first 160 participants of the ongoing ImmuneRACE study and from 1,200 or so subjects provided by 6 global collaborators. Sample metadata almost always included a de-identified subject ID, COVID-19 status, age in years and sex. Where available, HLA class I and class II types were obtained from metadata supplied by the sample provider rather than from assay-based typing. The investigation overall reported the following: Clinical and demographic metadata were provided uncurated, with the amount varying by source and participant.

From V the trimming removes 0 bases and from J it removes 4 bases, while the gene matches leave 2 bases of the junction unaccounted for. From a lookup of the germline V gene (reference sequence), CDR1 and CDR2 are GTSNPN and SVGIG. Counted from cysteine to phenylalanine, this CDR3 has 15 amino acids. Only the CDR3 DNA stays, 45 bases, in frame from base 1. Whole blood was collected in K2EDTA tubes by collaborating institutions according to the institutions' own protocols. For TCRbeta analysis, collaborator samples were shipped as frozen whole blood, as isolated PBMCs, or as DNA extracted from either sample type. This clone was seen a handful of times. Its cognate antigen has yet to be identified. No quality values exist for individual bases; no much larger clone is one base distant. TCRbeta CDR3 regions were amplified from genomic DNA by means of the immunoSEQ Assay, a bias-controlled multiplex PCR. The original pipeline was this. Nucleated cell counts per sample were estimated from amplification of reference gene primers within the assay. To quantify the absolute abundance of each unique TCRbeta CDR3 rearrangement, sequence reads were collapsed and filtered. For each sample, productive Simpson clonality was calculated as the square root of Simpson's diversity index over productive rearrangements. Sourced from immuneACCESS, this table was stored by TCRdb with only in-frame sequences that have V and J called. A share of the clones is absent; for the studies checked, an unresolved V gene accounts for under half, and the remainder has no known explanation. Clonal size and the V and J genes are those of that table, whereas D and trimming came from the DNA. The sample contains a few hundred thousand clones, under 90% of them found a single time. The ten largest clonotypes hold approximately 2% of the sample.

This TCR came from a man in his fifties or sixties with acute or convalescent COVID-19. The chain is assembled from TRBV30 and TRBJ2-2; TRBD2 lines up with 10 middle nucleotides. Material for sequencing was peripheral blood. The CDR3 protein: CAWSVASGGTGELFF. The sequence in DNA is TGTGCCTGGAGTGTTGCTAGCGGGGGCACCGGGGAGCTGTTTTTT. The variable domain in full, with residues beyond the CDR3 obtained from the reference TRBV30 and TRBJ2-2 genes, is SQTIHQWPATLVQPVGSPLSLECTVEGTSNPNLYWYRQAAGRGLQLLFYSVGIGQISSEVPQNLSASRPQDRQFILSSKKLLLSDSGFYLCAWSVASGGTGELFFGEGSRLTVL.